This TCR beta chain appears in the sequencing data of a study of blood T cell repertoires in COVID-19. In the study overall: The study drew acute and convalescent COVID-19 samples from the United States, Italy and Spain.

Study processing details: Reference gene primer amplification yielded estimated nucleated cell counts. The protocol was immunoSEQ multiplex PCR, while the TCRdb copy is restricted to in-frame clones and leaves out a portion. V and J calls and clone size come straight from that table; D and trimming were deduced from the DNA. The top ten hold 10% to 15% of the sample, which has over 250,000 clones, around 86% seen once. Trimming removed 3 bases from V and 0 bases from J, with 8 bases in between. Germline V gene lookup returns CDR1 LNHDA and CDR2 SQIVND (reference sequence). The CDR3 consists of 14 residues.

The clonotype originates from a human donor in a cohort sampled during active COVID-19. Sequencing was done on a sample of peripheral blood. The chain combines TRBV19 with TRBJ1-2; the D gene is possibly TRBD1 (5 bases). The DNA for the CDR3 is TGTGCCAGTAGTATGGGACTGACTAACTATGGCTACACCTTC. It specifies CASSMGLTNYGYTF.